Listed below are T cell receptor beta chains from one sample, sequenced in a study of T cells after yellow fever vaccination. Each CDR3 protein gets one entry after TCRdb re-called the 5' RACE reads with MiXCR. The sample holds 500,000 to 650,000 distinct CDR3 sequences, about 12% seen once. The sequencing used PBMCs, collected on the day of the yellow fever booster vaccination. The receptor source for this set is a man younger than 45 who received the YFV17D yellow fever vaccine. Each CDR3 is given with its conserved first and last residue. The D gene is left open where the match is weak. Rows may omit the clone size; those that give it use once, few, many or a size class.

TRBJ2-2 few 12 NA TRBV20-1 TGCAGTGCTGGACTAAACACCGGGGAGCTGTTTTTT CSAGLNTGELFF
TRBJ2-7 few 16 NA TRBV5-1 TGCGCCAGCAGCTTGGACCCTTTTAGTCACCTTTACGAGCAGTACTTC CASSLDPFSHLYEQYF
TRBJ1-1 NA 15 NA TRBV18 TGTGCCAGCTCACCACCGGGGGGATTGAACACTGAAGCTTTCTTT CASSPPGGLNTEAFF
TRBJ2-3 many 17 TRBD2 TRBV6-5 TGTGCCAGCAGTTACTCCGTAGCGGGAGTATTCACGGATACGCAGTATTTT CASSYSVAGVFTDTQYF
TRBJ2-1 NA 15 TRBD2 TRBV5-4 TGTGCCAGCAGCCGACTAGCGGGAGATGACAATGAGCAGTTCTTC CASSRLAGDDNEQFF
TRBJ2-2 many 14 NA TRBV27 TGTGCCAGCAGTTTAATTCTAGCTACCGGGGAGCTGTTTTTT CASSLILATGELFF
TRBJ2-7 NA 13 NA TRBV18 TGTGCCAGCTCACCAGGACAGCGGAACGAGCAGTACTTC CASSPGQRNEQYF
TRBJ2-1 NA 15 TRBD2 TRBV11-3 TGTGCCAGCAGCCCTTTTAGCGGGTCCAACAATGAGCAGTTCTTC CASSPFSGSNNEQFF
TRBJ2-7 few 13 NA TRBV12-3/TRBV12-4 TGTGCCAGCAGTTTTCAACAGGGCTACGAGCAGTACTTC CASSFQQGYEQYF
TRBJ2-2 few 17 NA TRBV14 TGTGCCAGCAGCCGATCTTGGGAGGCGGCGAACACCGGGGAGCTGTTTTTT CASSRSWEAANTGELFF
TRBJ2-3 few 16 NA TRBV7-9 TGTGCCAGCAGCTTAGTCATGGGCAGGAGCACAGATACGCAGTATTTT CASSLVMGRSTDTQYF
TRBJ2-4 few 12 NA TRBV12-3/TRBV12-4 TGTGCCAGCAGTCTCGACGAAGTCAATCAGTACTTC CASSLDEVNQYF
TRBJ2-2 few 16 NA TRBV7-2 TGTGCCAGCCGCGGGCTGGCTCGCGCGAACACCGGGGAGCTGTTTTTT CASRGLARANTGELFF
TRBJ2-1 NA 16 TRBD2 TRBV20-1 TGCAGTGCTAGAGACTGGACTAGCGGGGCCTACAATGAGCAGTTCTTC CSARDWTSGAYNEQFF
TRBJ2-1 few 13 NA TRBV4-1 TGCGCCAGCAGCCAAGTTCTAGACAATGAGCAGTTCTTC CASSQVLDNEQFF
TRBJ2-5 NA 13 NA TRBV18 TGTGCCAGCTCCTCAGTCTGGAAGGAGACCCAGTACTTC CASSSVWKETQYF